These 23 T cell receptor beta chains were all obtained from the same sample, sequenced in a study of response to subunit inactivated influenza vaccine. TCRdb re-derived calls from the RT-PCR reads in MiXCR, one entry per CDR3 protein. In the table there are a few hundred thousand distinct CDR3 sequences, 12% to 15% of which are singletons. This material consisted of PBMCs from blood, taken approximately 12 days after vaccination. Receptor source: a man aged 50-60 years who received an inactivated influenza vaccine.

V usage is TRBV7-2 and J usage is TRBJ1-2, with D hard to call. V lost 5 bases, J lost 6 bases, and 13 bases lay in between. Per germline, CDR1 SGHTA and CDR2 FQGNSA. The CDR3 is made up of 13 amino acids. This CDR3 is CASSPSQEDGYTF. The CDR3 DNA is TGTGCCAGCAGCCCATCCCAGGAGGATGGCTACACCTTC.

The chain combines TRBV7-2 with TRBJ2-3; D might be TRBD1 (5 bases). Per the germline V gene, CDR1 is SGHTA and CDR2 is FQGNSA. This CDR3 comprises 13 residues. V was shortened by 5 bases and J by 4 bases, with 10 bases between the two germline ends. The CDR3 reads CASSAVGADTQYF. The CDR3 DNA reads TGTGCCAGCAGCGCCGTAGGGGCAGATACGCAGTATTTT.

The rearrangement links TRBV20-1 to TRBJ2-7; TRBD1 aligns across 8 bases. This CDR3 region has 12 residues. The ends lost 6 bases at V and 3 bases at J; junction bases unmatched: 4. Germline V gene sequence: CDR1 DFQATT, CDR2 SNEGSKA (reference sequence). CDR3 in amino acids: CSARTGYYEQYF. The CDR3, as DNA: TGCAGTGCCCGGACAGGGTACTACGAGCAGTACTTC.

The chain combines TRBV20-1 with TRBJ2-2; tentative D call: TRBD2 (6 bases). Germline CDR1 reads DFQATT; CDR2 reads SNEGSKA (reference sequence). With 3 bases removed from V and 2 bases from J, the gap between germline ends came to 10 bases. The CDR3 totals 14 residues. As DNA, the CDR3 is TGCAGTGCTAGGGACTATAGTAACACCGGGGAGCTGTTTTTT. Amino acid sequence: CSARDYSNTGELFF.

This clonotype showed up just a few times. The chain joins TRBV18 to TRBJ2-4; TRBD1 or TRBD2 may be the D gene (7 bases each). In germline, CDR1 is KGHSH, CDR2 LQKENI. The V end was cut by 2 bases, the J end by 2 bases, with 22 bases between. The CDR3 has 19 residues. The CDR3, as DNA: TGTGCCAGCTCACCAATGGCAGGGGGAAGCGGGATGACCAAAAACATTCAGTACTTC. Protein product: CASSPMAGGSGMTKNIQYF.

V and J are TRBV21-1 and TRBJ2-7; the table's D call of TRBD1 was not tested on the DNA. TRBV21-1 is listed as a pseudogene. The CDR3 is made up of 13 amino acids. CDR3 loop: CASREGQFYEQYF. The DNA for the CDR3 is TGTGCCAGCAGAGAGGGACAGTTCTACGAGCAGTACTTC.

This clonotype occurred many times. The V and J genes are TRBV2 and TRBJ1-5; D might be TRBD1 (5 bases). Trimming cost V 5 bases and J 6 bases, with 11 bases left between them. The CDR3 is 13 residues long. Germline loops: CDR1 SNHLY, CDR2 FYNNEI. This chain's CDR3 is CASSPGYRQPQHF. Written as DNA, the CDR3 is TGTGCCAGCAGTCCAGGGTATCGTCAGCCCCAGCATTTT.

V gene TRBV9 combines with J gene TRBJ2-1; the match to TRBD2 covers 7 bases. Germline CDR1 reads SGDLS; CDR2 reads YYNGEE. The CDR3 spans 15 residues. The V gene end was trimmed by 2 bases and the J gene end by 4 bases; junction bases not matched to a gene: 6. The DNA of the CDR3 is TGTGCCAGCAGCGTCTCTACGGGACTATACAATGAGCAGTTCTTC. This codes for CASSVSTGLYNEQFF.

The table lists this clonotype with a few counts. The CDR3 protein is CASSHQGIDEQYF. DNA for the CDR3: TGTGCCAGCAGTCACCAGGGGATTGACGAGCAGTACTTC. The chain recombines TRBV28 with TRBJ2-7; D may be TRBD1 (6 bases). CDR3 length: 13 residues. Trimming pared 5 bases from V and 5 bases from J, leaving 13 bases between. The germline CDR1 and CDR2 sequences are MDHEN and SYDVKM.

The chain links TRBV2 to TRBJ2-2, with 7 bases matching TRBD1. Germline V gene sequence: CDR1 SNHLY, CDR2 FYNNEI. CDR3 length: 15 amino acids. The V and J ends lost 2 bases and 3 bases, in that order; junction bases with no gene match: 3. The CDR3 sequence is CASSEYRGDTGELFF. CDR3 nucleotide sequence: TGTGCCAGCAGTGAATACAGGGGAGACACCGGGGAGCTGTTTTTT.

V is TRBV7-2 and J is TRBJ2-7; D perhaps matches TRBD1 (5 bases). CDR3 length equals 15 residues. With 1 base removed from V and 3 bases from J, the gap between germline ends came to 13 bases. Germline loops: CDR1 SGHTA, CDR2 FQGNSA. The CDR3 region is CASSLVRETVYEQYF. DNA of the CDR3: TGTGCCAGCAGCTTAGTGAGAGAGACAGTCTACGAGCAGTACTTC.

This clonotype was seen a few times. The CDR3 protein is CSARRYGASSNQPQHF. CDR3 nucleotide sequence: TGCAGTGCTAGAAGATATGGGGCTTCAAGCAATCAGCCCCAGCATTTT. This rearrangement joins TRBV20-1 to TRBJ1-5; a weak D match, TRBD1 (5 bases). The CDR3 length is 16 residues. Germline values: CDR1 DFQATT, CDR2 SNEGSKA (reference sequence). Trimming cost V 2 bases and J 1 base, with 15 bases left between them.

In this sample, this clonotype turned up a few times. The chain links TRBV5-5 to TRBJ2-7; TRBD2 agrees at 9 bases. This CDR3 is 18 amino acids long. The ends lost 2 bases at V and 3 bases at J; junction bases unmatched: 15. Germline V gives CDR1 SGHKS, CDR2 YYEKEE (reference sequence). The CDR3 is CASSFRPPSTSGNYEQYF. CDR3 DNA sequence: TGTGCCAGCAGCTTCCGCCCGCCCTCGACTAGCGGAAACTACGAGCAGTACTTC.

The V call is TRBV6-2 or TRBV6-3, the J call TRBJ2-2; TRBD1 is a possible D gene (6 bases). V was cut by 5 bases and J by 5 bases, with 12 bases left in between. This CDR3 is 14 amino acids long. Germline CDR1 reads MNHEY; CDR2 reads SVGEGT. CDR3 bases: TGTGCCAGCAGTCCCTCGGGACAAACCGGGGAGCTGTTTTTT. Translated: CASSPSGQTGELFF.

The V gene is TRBV6-1, the J gene TRBJ2-1; a weak D match, TRBD2 (5 bases). The CDR3 length is 15 residues. The germline V gene encodes CDR1 MNHNS and CDR2 SASEGT. The V end lost 6 bases, the J end lost 6 bases, and 18 bases lay between the germline ends. This chain's CDR3 is CASRRTGKAGNEQFF. Here the CDR3 DNA reads TGTGCCAGCAGACGGACCGGGAAGGCGGGCAATGAGCAGTTCTTC.

The chain carries TRBV7-2 and TRBJ2-2; 7 nucleotides match TRBD2. The germline V gene encodes CDR1 SGHTA and CDR2 FQGNSA. Losses at the gene ends were 2 bases for V and 5 bases for J; bases not matched to a gene: 11. This CDR3 contains 17 residues. CDR3 sequence reads: CASSLMPSGPLTGELFF. CDR3 nucleotide sequence: TGTGCCAGCAGCTTAATGCCTAGCGGACCGTTGACCGGGGAGCTGTTTTTT.

The chain combines TRBV12-3 or TRBV12-4 with TRBJ1-4, with D maybe TRBD1 (6 bases). V lost 5 bases and J 7 bases, leaving 17 bases between the germline ends. The CDR3 is 15 amino acids. The CDR3 reads CASSPAGGRSEKLFF. CDR3 bases: TGTGCCAGCAGTCCGGCGGGGGGCAGGAGTGAAAAACTGTTTTTT.

This clonotype was counted between two and nine times. The chain links TRBV9 to TRBJ2-1; 8 bases fit TRBD2. Germline loops: CDR1 SGDLS, CDR2 YYNGEE. The CDR3 is 16 residues long. Trimming at V came to 4 bases and at J to 5 bases, leaving 11 bases not matched to a gene. The CDR3 nucleotides read TGTGCCAGCAGCACCGAACCGGGACTAGGTAACAATGAGCAGTTCTTC. Protein sequence: CASSTEPGLGNNEQFF.

The V call is TRBV14, the J call TRBJ2-5; D is uncertain. V was shortened by 0 bases and J by 5 bases, with 10 bases between the two germline ends. The CDR3 has 14 residues. CDR1 is SGHDN, CDR2 FVKESK, per germline. CDR3 protein: CASSQDAAGETQYF. CDR3 bases: TGTGCCAGCAGCCAAGATGCCGCCGGGGAGACCCAGTACTTC.

The V and J genes are TRBV19 and TRBJ2-7; tentatively, D is TRBD1 (5 bases). CDR3 length: 14 amino acids. V lost 4 bases and J lost 6, with 16 bases in between. The germline gives CDR1 LNHDA, CDR2 SQIVND (reference sequence). This CDR3 is CASSTGPSTPEQYF. The DNA for the CDR3 is TGTGCCAGTAGTACAGGGCCCTCAACACCCGAGCAGTACTTC.

There are a few counts of this clonotype. The rearrangement uses TRBV12-3 or TRBV12-4 and TRBJ1-5; D is uncertain. The CDR3 is 14 residues long. The V end was cut by 2 bases, the J end by 4 bases, with 9 bases between. CDR3 residues: CASSLSSRNQPQHF. CDR3 nucleotides: TGTGCCAGCAGTTTATCCAGCCGTAATCAGCCCCAGCATTTT.

The rearrangement uses TRBV7-6 and TRBJ2-3; 12 positions agree with TRBD2. The CDR3 runs to 16 residues. V trimming: 5 bases; J trimming: 1 base; junction bases outside the gene matches: 4. From germline, CDR1 is SGHVS and CDR2 FNYEAQ. CDR3 protein: CASSIRLAGGTDTQYF. Here the CDR3 DNA reads TGTGCCAGCAGCATTAGACTAGCGGGGGGCACAGATACGCAGTATTTT.

This clonotype was seen a handful of times. One end of the junction does not line up with germline, which may come from a read error. The chain joins TRBV7-7 to TRBJ2-1; 9 bases are a match to TRBD1. The germline V gene encodes CDR1 SSHAT and CDR2 FNYEAQ (reference sequence). This CDR3 has 15 residues. CDR3 DNA sequence: TGTGCTAGCAGCCTCGGACAGGGGTATGGCAATGAGCAGTTCTTC. Translation gives CASSLGQGYGNEQFF.